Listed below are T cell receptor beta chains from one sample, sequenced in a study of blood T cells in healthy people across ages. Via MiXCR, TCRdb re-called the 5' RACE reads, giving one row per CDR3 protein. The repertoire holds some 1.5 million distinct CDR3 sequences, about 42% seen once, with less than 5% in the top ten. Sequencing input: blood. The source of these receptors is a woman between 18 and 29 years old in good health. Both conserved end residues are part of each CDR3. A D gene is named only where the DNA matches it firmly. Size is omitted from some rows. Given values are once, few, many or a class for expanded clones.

cdr3_aa: CSVRLASDEQFF
cdr3_nt: TGCAGCGTCCGACTAGCGTCAGATGAGCAGTTCTTC
j_call: TRBJ2-1
v_call: TRBV29-1
d_call: TRBD2
clone_size: .
cdr3_length: 12

cdr3_aa: CASSRLAGGCNEQFF
cdr3_nt: TGTGCCAGCAGCCGACTAGCGGGGGGCTGCAATGAGCAGTTCTTC
j_call: TRBJ2-1
v_call: TRBV3-1
d_call: TRBD2
clone_size: .
cdr3_length: 15

cdr3_aa: CAWRLGSVTEAFF
cdr3_nt: TGTGCCTGGAGATTAGGGTCGGTCACTGAAGCTTTCTTT
j_call: TRBJ1-1
v_call: TRBV30
d_call: .
clone_size: .
cdr3_length: 13

cdr3_aa: CASSVATSSNQPQHF
cdr3_nt: TGTGCCAGCAGCGTCGCGACCTCTAGCAATCAGCCCCAGCATTTT
j_call: TRBJ1-5
v_call: TRBV2
d_call: .
clone_size: once
cdr3_length: 15

cdr3_aa: CASSEATLSEKLFF
cdr3_nt: TGTGCCAGCAGTGAAGCGACTCTGAGTGAAAAACTGTTTTTT
j_call: TRBJ1-4
v_call: TRBV2
d_call: .
clone_size: .
cdr3_length: 14

cdr3_aa: CASSQGDRVVEAFF
cdr3_nt: TGCGCCAGCAGCCAAGGGGACAGGGTTGTTGAAGCTTTCTTT
j_call: TRBJ1-1
v_call: TRBV4-1
d_call: TRBD1
clone_size: .
cdr3_length: 14

cdr3_aa: CSARVPGTKREAQYF
cdr3_nt: TGCAGTGCTAGAGTGCCGGGAACTAAGCGGGAGGCCCAGTACTTC
j_call: TRBJ2-5
v_call: TRBV20-1
d_call: TRBD2
clone_size: .
cdr3_length: 15

cdr3_aa: CSARGGSDGSLHF
cdr3_nt: TGCAGTGCTAGAGGCGGGAGCGATGGATCCCTCCACTTT
j_call: TRBJ1-6
v_call: TRBV20-1
d_call: .
clone_size: few
cdr3_length: 13

cdr3_aa: CASSPRTANSYEQYF
cdr3_nt: TGTGCCAGCAGTCCCCGGACAGCTAACTCCTACGAGCAGTACTTC
j_call: TRBJ2-7
v_call: TRBV27
d_call: .
clone_size: .
cdr3_length: 15

cdr3_aa: CASSPRTSKETQYF
cdr3_nt: TGTGCCAGCAGCCCCCGGACGTCTAAAGAGACCCAGTACTTC
j_call: TRBJ2-5
v_call: TRBV7-2
d_call: .
clone_size: .
cdr3_length: 14

cdr3_aa: CSVGKRTAYNEQYF
cdr3_nt: TGCAGCGTTGGCAAGCGGACCGCCTACAATGAGCAGTACTTC
j_call: TRBJ2-5
v_call: TRBV29-1
d_call: .
clone_size: .
cdr3_length: 14

cdr3_aa: CAGPGLPFSYNEQFF
cdr3_nt: TGTGCCGGCCCGGGACTACCTTTCTCCTACAATGAGCAGTTCTTC
j_call: TRBJ2-1
v_call: TRBV21-1
d_call: .
clone_size: few
cdr3_length: 15

cdr3_aa: CASSQDQMGTDNYGYTF
cdr3_nt: TGCGCCAGCAGCCAAGATCAGATGGGAACTGACAACTATGGCTACACCTTC
j_call: TRBJ1-2
v_call: TRBV4-1
d_call: .
clone_size: .
cdr3_length: 17

cdr3_aa: CSTSDNYGYTF
cdr3_nt: TGCAGCACATCGGACAACTATGGCTACACCTTC
j_call: TRBJ1-2
v_call: TRBV20-1
d_call: .
clone_size: .
cdr3_length: 11

cdr3_aa: CASSQEVRRSGAWVGPDTQYF
cdr3_nt: TGCGCCAGCAGCCAAGAGGTCCGTCGGTCAGGGGCGTGGGTTGGTCCAGATACGCAGTATTTT
j_call: TRBJ2-3
v_call: TRBV4-3
d_call: .
clone_size: .
cdr3_length: 21

cdr3_aa: CASSWGQGFPEAFF
cdr3_nt: TGTGCCAGCAGTTGGGGACAGGGATTCCCTGAAGCTTTCTTT
j_call: TRBJ1-1
v_call: TRBV6-5
d_call: TRBD1
clone_size: .
cdr3_length: 14

cdr3_aa: CSAIGGRGVGSTDTQYF
cdr3_nt: TGCAGTGCTATCGGGGGTCGGGGCGTTGGGAGCACAGATACGCAGTATTTT
j_call: TRBJ2-3
v_call: TRBV20-1
d_call: .
clone_size: .
cdr3_length: 17

cdr3_aa: CASSPTRALADKEYF
cdr3_nt: TGCGCCAGCAGCCCAACGAGGGCTCTGGCTGACAAGGAGTACTTC
j_call: TRBJ2-5
v_call: TRBV4-3
d_call: .
clone_size: .
cdr3_length: 15

cdr3_aa: CASSPMGDSGYTF
cdr3_nt: TGTGCCAGCAGCCCCATGGGCGACAGTGGCTACACCTTC
j_call: TRBJ1-2
v_call: TRBV7-2
d_call: .
clone_size: few
cdr3_length: 13

cdr3_aa: CSVEGQEAVTYTDTQYF
cdr3_nt: TGCAGCGTTGAGGGACAGGAAGCCGTGACTTACACAGATACGCAGTATTTT
j_call: TRBJ2-3
v_call: TRBV29-1
d_call: TRBD1
clone_size: .
cdr3_length: 17

cdr3_aa: CASSQDKGGQTRVDTQYF
cdr3_nt: TGCGCCAGCAGCCAAGATAAGGGGGGCCAAACAAGAGTGGATACGCAGTATTTT
j_call: TRBJ2-3
v_call: TRBV4-1
d_call: .
clone_size: few
cdr3_length: 18

cdr3_aa: CSVEGHRVNTDTQYF
cdr3_nt: TGCAGCGTTGAAGGGCACAGGGTAAACACAGATACGCAGTATTTT
j_call: TRBJ2-3
v_call: TRBV29-1
d_call: .
clone_size: many
cdr3_length: 15

cdr3_aa: CASSAGTGGIYGYTF
cdr3_nt: TGTGCCAGCAGTGCCGGGACAGGGGGCATCTATGGCTACACCTTC
j_call: TRBJ1-2
v_call: TRBV6-4
d_call: TRBD1
clone_size: few
cdr3_length: 15

cdr3_aa: CASSQDAGVYTEAFF
cdr3_nt: TGCGCCAGCAGCCAAGATGCGGGGGTGTACACTGAAGCTTTCTTT
j_call: TRBJ1-1
v_call: TRBV4-3
d_call: .
clone_size: .
cdr3_length: 15

cdr3_aa: CASNVDEPWKTEAFF
cdr3_nt: TGCGCCAGCAACGTAGATGAGCCCTGGAAGACTGAAGCTTTCTTT
j_call: TRBJ1-1
v_call: TRBV4-3
d_call: .
clone_size: .
cdr3_length: 15

cdr3_aa: CASSLGGEVPHEQFF
cdr3_nt: TGTGCCAGCAGTTTAGGGGGGGAAGTCCCACATGAGCAGTTCTTC
j_call: TRBJ2-1
v_call: TRBV12-3/TRBV12-4
d_call: .
clone_size: .
cdr3_length: 15

cdr3_aa: CATSERNSGANVLTF
cdr3_nt: TGTGCCACCAGTGAGAGGAACTCTGGGGCCAACGTCCTGACTTTC
j_call: TRBJ2-6
v_call: TRBV24-1
d_call: .
clone_size: .
cdr3_length: 15

cdr3_aa: CASTSGTSGFYEQYF
cdr3_nt: TGTGCCAGCACCTCAGGGACTAGCGGATTCTACGAGCAGTACTTC
j_call: TRBJ2-7
v_call: TRBV12-3/TRBV12-4
d_call: TRBD2
clone_size: few
cdr3_length: 15

cdr3_aa: CSARRGYEQYF
cdr3_nt: TGCAGTGCCCGCAGGGGCTACGAGCAGTACTTC
j_call: TRBJ2-7
v_call: TRBV20-1
d_call: .
clone_size: many
cdr3_length: 11

cdr3_aa: CASGTGTVSNQPQHF
cdr3_nt: TGTGCCAGCGGAACCGGGACAGTTAGCAATCAGCCCCAGCATTTT
j_call: TRBJ1-5
v_call: TRBV27
d_call: TRBD1
clone_size: .
cdr3_length: 15

cdr3_aa: CSVSRGTEAFF
cdr3_nt: TGCAGCGTGTCAAGGGGAACTGAAGCTTTCTTT
j_call: TRBJ1-1
v_call: TRBV29-1
d_call: .
clone_size: .
cdr3_length: 11

cdr3_aa: CASSLGSLAGGWSYNEQFF
cdr3_nt: TGTGCCAGCAGCTTAGGGTCACTAGCGGGAGGATGGTCCTACAATGAGCAGTTCTTC
j_call: TRBJ2-1
v_call: TRBV7-3
d_call: TRBD2
clone_size: .
cdr3_length: 19

cdr3_aa: CASSSGTFQPQHF
cdr3_nt: TGTGCCAGCAGCTCCGGGACATTTCAGCCCCAGCATTTT
j_call: TRBJ1-5
v_call: TRBV12-3/TRBV12-4
d_call: .
clone_size: .
cdr3_length: 13

cdr3_aa: CSVPDRVTNEKLFF
cdr3_nt: TGCAGCGTCCCAGACAGGGTGACTAATGAAAAACTGTTTTTT
j_call: TRBJ1-4
v_call: TRBV29-1
d_call: TRBD1
clone_size: .
cdr3_length: 14

cdr3_aa: CSVEDAGRGGSYEQYF
cdr3_nt: TGCAGCGTTGAAGATGCGGGAAGAGGGGGAAGCTACGAGCAGTACTTC
j_call: TRBJ2-7
v_call: TRBV29-1
d_call: .
clone_size: .
cdr3_length: 16

cdr3_aa: CASSLGFSSSYNEQFF
cdr3_nt: TGTGCCAGCAGTTTAGGGTTCTCCTCCTCCTACAATGAGCAGTTCTTC
j_call: TRBJ2-1
v_call: TRBV28
d_call: .
clone_size: .
cdr3_length: 16

cdr3_aa: CASSFWQSTDTQYF
cdr3_nt: TGTGCCAGCAGTTTTTGGCAGAGCACAGATACGCAGTATTTT
j_call: TRBJ2-3
v_call: TRBV12-3/TRBV12-4
d_call: .
clone_size: few
cdr3_length: 14

cdr3_aa: CASSLRLAGDRNEQFF
cdr3_nt: TGTGCCAGCAGCTTAAGACTAGCGGGAGATCGGAATGAGCAGTTCTTC
j_call: TRBJ2-1
v_call: TRBV7-9
d_call: TRBD2
clone_size: .
cdr3_length: 16

cdr3_aa: CASSSTRLSNQPQHF
cdr3_nt: TGTGCCAGCAGCTCGACAAGACTTAGCAATCAGCCCCAGCATTTT
j_call: TRBJ1-5
v_call: TRBV7-3
d_call: .
clone_size: .
cdr3_length: 15

cdr3_aa: CASSHIWDSNQPQHF
cdr3_nt: TGTGCCAGCAGCCACATCTGGGATAGCAATCAGCCCCAGCATTTT
j_call: TRBJ1-5
v_call: TRBV4-2
d_call: .
clone_size: .
cdr3_length: 15

cdr3_aa: CATSDPLAGEYNEQFF
cdr3_nt: TGTGCCACCAGTGACCCACTAGCGGGAGAGTACAATGAGCAGTTCTTC
j_call: TRBJ2-1
v_call: TRBV24-1
d_call: TRBD2
clone_size: few
cdr3_length: 16

cdr3_aa: CASSSLPGTGQNTGELFF
cdr3_nt: TGTGCCAGCAGCTCACTCCCCGGGACAGGGCAAAACACCGGGGAGCTGTTTTTT
j_call: TRBJ2-2
v_call: TRBV7-9
d_call: TRBD1
clone_size: few
cdr3_length: 18

cdr3_aa: CASSAGSDTQYF
cdr3_nt: TGTGCCAGTAGCGCCGGGTCAGATACGCAGTATTTT
j_call: TRBJ2-3
v_call: TRBV28
d_call: .
clone_size: .
cdr3_length: 12

cdr3_aa: CAISDGTYNEQFF
cdr3_nt: TGTGCCATCAGTGACGGGACCTACAATGAGCAGTTCTTC
j_call: TRBJ2-1
v_call: TRBV10-3
d_call: .
clone_size: few
cdr3_length: 13

cdr3_aa: CASSFGTGGGGTDTQYF
cdr3_nt: TGCGCCAGCAGCTTCGGGACAGGGGGCGGAGGGACAGATACGCAGTATTTT
j_call: TRBJ2-3
v_call: TRBV5-1
d_call: TRBD1
clone_size: .
cdr3_length: 17

cdr3_aa: CAARGFGTVAEQYF
cdr3_nt: TGTGCCGCTCGAGGGTTCGGGACAGTTGCCGAGCAGTACTTC
j_call: TRBJ2-7
v_call: TRBV6-5
d_call: TRBD1
clone_size: few
cdr3_length: 14

cdr3_aa: CASSSGGGMGETQYF
cdr3_nt: TGTGCCAGCAGCAGCGGGGGGGGTATGGGAGAGACCCAGTACTTC
j_call: TRBJ2-5
v_call: TRBV11-2
d_call: TRBD2
clone_size: few
cdr3_length: 15

cdr3_aa: CASSLAEGVGQYF
cdr3_nt: TGTGCCAGCAGTTTAGCGGAAGGGGTTGGGCAGTACTTC
j_call: TRBJ2-5
v_call: TRBV12-3/TRBV12-4
d_call: .
clone_size: .
cdr3_length: 13

cdr3_aa: CATGRGGSYNEQFF
cdr3_nt: TGTGCCACCGGACGAGGGGGGTCCTACAATGAGCAGTTCTTC
j_call: TRBJ2-1
v_call: TRBV11-2
d_call: .
clone_size: .
cdr3_length: 14